This T cell receptor (beta chain) was recorded in a study of a mutant IDH1 vaccine in newly diagnosed glioma. For the study at large: Beginning 4-6 weeks after radiotherapy alone, or with temozolomide cycles, vaccination took place. The treated population exhibited a male proportion of about 62%, a female proportion of approximately 38%, and a mean age of about 40 years. Findings and limits, study-wide: It was over 85% of patients that developed vaccine-induced immune responses.

The CDR3 runs to 14 residues. Trimming shortened V by 1 base and J by 8 bases, and 10 bases separated the two germline ends. Germline values: CDR1 SGHKS, CDR2 YYEKEE (reference sequence). Notes on this clone: Its antigen remains unknown.

The sample's time point: week 35, safety follow-up. One vaccine dose held 300 ug of mutant IDH1 20-mer peptide and came with topical imiquimod. Patients were given eight vaccinations, scheduled in weeks 1, 3, 5, 7, 11, 15, 19 and 23. Measured with immunoSEQ multiplex PCR; TCRdb has only the in-frame clones, and not every one. The table has around 69,000 clones, about 87% seen once; the top ten hold 2% to 2.5%. The chain combines TRBV5-5 with TRBJ1-6, with D perhaps matching TRBD1 (6 bases). The TCR originated in a man aged 25 to 45 with glioma. Here the sequenced sample was PBMCs, taken from a glioma patient whose treatment included an IDH1 peptide vaccine. CDR3 nucleotides: TGTGCCAGCAGCTTGCAGGGGCCGGATTCACCCCTCCACTTT. This codes for CASSLQGPDSPLHF.